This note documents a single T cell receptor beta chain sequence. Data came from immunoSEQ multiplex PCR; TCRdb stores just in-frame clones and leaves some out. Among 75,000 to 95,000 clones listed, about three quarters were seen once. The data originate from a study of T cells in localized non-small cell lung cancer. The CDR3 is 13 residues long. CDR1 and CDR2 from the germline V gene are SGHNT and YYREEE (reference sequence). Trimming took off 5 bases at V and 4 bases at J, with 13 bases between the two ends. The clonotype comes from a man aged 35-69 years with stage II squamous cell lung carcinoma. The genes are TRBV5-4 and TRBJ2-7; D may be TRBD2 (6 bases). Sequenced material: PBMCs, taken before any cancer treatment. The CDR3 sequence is CASSLTGGYEQYF. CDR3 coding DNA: TGTGCCAGCAGTCTGACCGGGGGTTACGAGCAGTACTTC.